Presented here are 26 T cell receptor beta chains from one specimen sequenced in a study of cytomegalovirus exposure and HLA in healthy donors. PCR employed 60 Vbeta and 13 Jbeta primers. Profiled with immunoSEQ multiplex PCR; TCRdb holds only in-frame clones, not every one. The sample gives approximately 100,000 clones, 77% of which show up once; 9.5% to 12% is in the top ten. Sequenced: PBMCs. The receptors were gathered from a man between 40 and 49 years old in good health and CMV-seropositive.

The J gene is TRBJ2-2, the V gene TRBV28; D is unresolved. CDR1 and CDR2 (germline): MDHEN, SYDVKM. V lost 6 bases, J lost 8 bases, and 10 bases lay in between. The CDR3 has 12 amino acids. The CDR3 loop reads CASSSLSGELFF. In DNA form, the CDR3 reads TGTGCCAGCAGCTCCCTTAGTGGGGAGCTGTTTTTT.

The CDR3 nucleotides are TGTGCCAGCAGCTTGGCTGGGGGGGAAGCTTTCTTT. It translates to CASSLAGGEAFF. The chain is built from TRBV5-4 and TRBJ1-1, with a possible D match to TRBD1 (5 bases). The germline CDR1 and CDR2 sequences are SGHNT and YYREEE (reference sequence). Between the trimmed V and J ends, which lost 0 bases and 8 bases, there was a span of 8 bases. This CDR3 contains 12 residues.

CDR3 DNA: TGTGCCAGCAGTGAAGCTAGCGGGGGCCCAGATACGCAGTATTTT. Amino acids: CASSEASGGPDTQYF. The genes are TRBV6-1 and TRBJ2-3; the match to TRBD2 covers 9 bases. The germline V gene encodes CDR1 MNHNS and CDR2 SASEGT. The J segment lost 4 bases and the V segment lost 0 bases, leaving 2 bases of the junction unmatched. The CDR3 has 15 residues.

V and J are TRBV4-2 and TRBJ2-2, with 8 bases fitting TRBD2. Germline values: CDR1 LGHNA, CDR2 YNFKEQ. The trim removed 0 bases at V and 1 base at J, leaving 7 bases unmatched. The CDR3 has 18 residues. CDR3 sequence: CASSQEGPTSGNTGELFF. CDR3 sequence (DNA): TGTGCCAGCAGCCAAGAGGGCCCAACTAGCGGGAACACCGGGGAGCTGTTTTTT.

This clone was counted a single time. CDR3 protein: CASSVRDRDGYTF. CDR3 DNA sequence: TGTGCCAGCAGCGTGAGGGACAGGGATGGCTACACCTTC. This chain joins TRBV7-2 and TRBJ1-2; 9 nucleotides match TRBD1. CDR1 SGHTA and CDR2 FQGNSA come from the germline V gene. V trimming: 5 bases; J trimming: 6 bases; junction bases outside the gene matches: 4. This CDR3 has 13 amino acids.

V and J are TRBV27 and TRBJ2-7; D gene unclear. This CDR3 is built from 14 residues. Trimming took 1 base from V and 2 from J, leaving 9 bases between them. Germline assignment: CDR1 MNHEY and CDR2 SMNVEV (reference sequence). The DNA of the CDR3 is TGTGCCAGCAGTTTATTACCTACGACCTACGAGCAGTACTTC. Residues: CASSLLPTTYEQYF.

CDR3 nucleotide sequence: TGTGCCAGTAGTCCCCGGTCCGTCGGGGAGCAGTTCTTC. The encoded protein is CASSPRSVGEQFF. The V gene is TRBV19, the J gene TRBJ2-1; D is undetermined. V dropped 5 bases and J dropped 10 bases, with 15 bases sitting between them. The CDR3 contains 13 residues. Germline CDR1 and CDR2: LNHDA and SQIVND (reference sequence).

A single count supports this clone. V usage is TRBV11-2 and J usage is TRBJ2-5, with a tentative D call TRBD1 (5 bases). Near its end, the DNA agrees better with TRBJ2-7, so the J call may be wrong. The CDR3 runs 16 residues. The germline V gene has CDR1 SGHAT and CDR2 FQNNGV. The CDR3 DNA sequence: TGTGCCAGCAGCTTAGTCGGCTACAGGTCTTCCTACGAGCAGTACTTC. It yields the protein CASSLVGYRSSYEQYF.

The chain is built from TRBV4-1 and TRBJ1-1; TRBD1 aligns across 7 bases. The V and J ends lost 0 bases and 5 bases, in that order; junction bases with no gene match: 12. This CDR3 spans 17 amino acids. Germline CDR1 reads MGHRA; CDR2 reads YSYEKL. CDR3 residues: CASSQDPQGGVKTEAFF. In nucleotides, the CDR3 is TGCGCCAGCAGCCAAGATCCGCAGGGGGGAGTCAAGACTGAAGCTTTCTTT.

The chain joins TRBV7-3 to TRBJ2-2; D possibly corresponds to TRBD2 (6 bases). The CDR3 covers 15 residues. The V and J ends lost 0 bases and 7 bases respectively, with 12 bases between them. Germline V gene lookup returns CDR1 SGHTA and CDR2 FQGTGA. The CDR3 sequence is CASSLTTSLGGELFF. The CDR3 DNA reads TGTGCCAGCAGCTTAACTACTAGCCTTGGCGGGGAGCTGTTTTTT.

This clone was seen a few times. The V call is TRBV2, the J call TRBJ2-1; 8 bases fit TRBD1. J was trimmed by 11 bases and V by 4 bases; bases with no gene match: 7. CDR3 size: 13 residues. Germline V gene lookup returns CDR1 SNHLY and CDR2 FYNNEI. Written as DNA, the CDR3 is TGTGCCAGCAGTGGGACAGGGTTTTTTAAGCAGTTCTTC. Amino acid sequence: CASSGTGFFKQFF.

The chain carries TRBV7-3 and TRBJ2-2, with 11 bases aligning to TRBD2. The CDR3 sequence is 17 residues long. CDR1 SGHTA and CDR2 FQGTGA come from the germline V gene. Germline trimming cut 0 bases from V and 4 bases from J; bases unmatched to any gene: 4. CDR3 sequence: CASSLTSGGDSTGELFF. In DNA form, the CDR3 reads TGTGCCAGCAGCTTAACTAGCGGGGGGGATAGCACCGGGGAGCTGTTTTTT. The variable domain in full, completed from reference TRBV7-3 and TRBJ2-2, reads GAGVSQTPSNKVTEKGKYVELRCDPISGHTALYWYRQSLGQGPEFLIYFQGTGAADDSGLPNDRFFAVRPEGSVSTLKIQRTERGDSAVYLCASSLTSGGDSTGELFFGEGSRLTVL.

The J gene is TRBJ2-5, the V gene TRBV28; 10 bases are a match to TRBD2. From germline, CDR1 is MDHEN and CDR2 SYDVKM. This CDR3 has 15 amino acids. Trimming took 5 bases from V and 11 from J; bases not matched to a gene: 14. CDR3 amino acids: CASSPTLAGAGEQYF. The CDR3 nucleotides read TGTGCCAGCAGTCCCACCCTAGCGGGGGCTGGGGAGCAGTACTTC. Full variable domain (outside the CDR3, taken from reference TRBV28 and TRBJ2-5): DVKVTQSSRYLVKRTGEKVFLECVQDMDHENMFWYRQDPGLGLRLIYFSYDVKMKEKGDIPEGYSVSREKKERFSLILESASTNQTSMYLCASSPTLAGAGEQYFGPGTRLLVL.

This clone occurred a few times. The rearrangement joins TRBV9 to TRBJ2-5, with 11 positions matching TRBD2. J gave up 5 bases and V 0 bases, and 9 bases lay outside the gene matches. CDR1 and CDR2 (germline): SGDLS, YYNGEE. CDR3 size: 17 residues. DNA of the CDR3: TGTGCCAGCAGCGTAGCCGGTAGCGGGGGGGCCGGGGAGACCCAGTACTTC. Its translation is CASSVAGSGGAGETQYF.

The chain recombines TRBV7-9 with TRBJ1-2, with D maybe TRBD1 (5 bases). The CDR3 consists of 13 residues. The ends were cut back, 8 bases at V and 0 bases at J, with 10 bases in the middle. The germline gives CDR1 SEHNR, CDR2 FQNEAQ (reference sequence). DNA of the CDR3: TGTGCCAGCCGGGGGGAAGCTAACTATGGCTACACCTTC. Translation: CASRGEANYGYTF.

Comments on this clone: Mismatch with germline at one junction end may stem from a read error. CDR3 in DNA: TGTGCCAGCAGTTACTCGATGGACAGTAAAAACAGTCAGTACTTC. Protein sequence: CASSYSMDSKNSQYF. The chain links TRBV6-5 to TRBJ2-4; TRBD1 might be the D (6 bases). This CDR3 spans 15 amino acids. Germline loops: CDR1 MNHEY, CDR2 SVGAGI.

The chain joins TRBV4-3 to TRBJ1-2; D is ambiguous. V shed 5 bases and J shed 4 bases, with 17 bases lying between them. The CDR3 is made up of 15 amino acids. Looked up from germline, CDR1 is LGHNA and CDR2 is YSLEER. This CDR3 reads CASSGPREGVYGYTF. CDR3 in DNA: TGCGCCAGCAGCGGACCCCGGGAAGGAGTCTATGGCTACACCTTC.

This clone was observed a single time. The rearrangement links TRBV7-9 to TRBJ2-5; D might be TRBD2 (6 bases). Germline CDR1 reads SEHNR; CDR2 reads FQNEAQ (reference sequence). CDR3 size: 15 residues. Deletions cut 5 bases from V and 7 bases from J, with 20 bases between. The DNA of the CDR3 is TGTGCCAGCAGCCCCCCTAGCGTCGAGGGTTGGACCCAGTACTTC. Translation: CASSPPSVEGWTQYF. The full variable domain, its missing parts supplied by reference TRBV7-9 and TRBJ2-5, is DTGVSQNPRHKITKRGQNVTFRCDPISEHNRLYWYRQTLGQGPEFLTYFQNEAQLEKSRLLSDRFSAERPKGSFSTLEIQRTEQGDSAMYLCASSPPSVEGWTQYFGPGTRLLVL.

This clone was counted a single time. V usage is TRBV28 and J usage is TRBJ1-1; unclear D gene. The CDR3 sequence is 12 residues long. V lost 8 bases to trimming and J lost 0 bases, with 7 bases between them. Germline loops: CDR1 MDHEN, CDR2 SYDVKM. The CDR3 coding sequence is TGTGCCAGCCGTTCCATGAACACTGAAGCTTTCTTT. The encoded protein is CASRSMNTEAFF.

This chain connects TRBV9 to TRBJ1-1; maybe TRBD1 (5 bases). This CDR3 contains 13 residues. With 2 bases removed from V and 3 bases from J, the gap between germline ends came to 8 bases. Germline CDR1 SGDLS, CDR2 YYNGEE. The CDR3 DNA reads TGTGCCAGCAGCGTTTCGGGGGACACTGAAGCTTTCTTT. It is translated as CASSVSGDTEAFF.

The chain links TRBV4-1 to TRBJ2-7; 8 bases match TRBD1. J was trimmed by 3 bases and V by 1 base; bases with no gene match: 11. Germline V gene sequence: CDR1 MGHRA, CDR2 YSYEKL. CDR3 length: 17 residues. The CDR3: CASSQGGGAGGRYEQYF. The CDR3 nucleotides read TGCGCCAGCAGCCAAGGCGGCGGTGCAGGGGGCCGCTACGAGCAGTACTTC.

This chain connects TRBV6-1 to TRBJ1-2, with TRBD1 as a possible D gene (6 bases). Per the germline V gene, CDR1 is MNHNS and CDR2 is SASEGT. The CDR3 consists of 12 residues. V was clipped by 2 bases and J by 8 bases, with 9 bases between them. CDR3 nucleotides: TGTGCCAGCAGTGAACAGGGGCAAGGCTACACCTTC. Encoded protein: CASSEQGQGYTF.

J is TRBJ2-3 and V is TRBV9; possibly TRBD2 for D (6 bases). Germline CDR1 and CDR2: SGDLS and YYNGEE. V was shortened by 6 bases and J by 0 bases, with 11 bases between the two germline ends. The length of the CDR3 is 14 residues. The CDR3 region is CASKGGVSTDTQYF. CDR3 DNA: TGTGCCAGCAAGGGCGGGGTTAGCACAGATACGCAGTATTTT.

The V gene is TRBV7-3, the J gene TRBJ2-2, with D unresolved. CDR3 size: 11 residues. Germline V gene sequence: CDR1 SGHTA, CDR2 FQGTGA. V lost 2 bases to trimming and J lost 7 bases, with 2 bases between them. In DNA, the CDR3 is TGTGCCAGCAGCTTACTCGGGGAGCTGTTTTTT. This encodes CASSLLGELFF.

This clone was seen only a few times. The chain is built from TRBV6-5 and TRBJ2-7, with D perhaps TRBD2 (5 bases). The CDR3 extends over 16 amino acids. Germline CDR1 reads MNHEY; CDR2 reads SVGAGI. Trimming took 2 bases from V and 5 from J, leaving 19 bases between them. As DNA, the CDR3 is TGTGCCAGCAGTTACGAACGGGCGGCGGGTGTCGACGAGCAGTACTTC. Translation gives CASSYERAAGVDEQYF.

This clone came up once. CDR3 DNA: TGTGCTAGTGGGTTGTCCTACACAGATACGCAGTATTTT. Its protein product is CASGLSYTDTQYF. J is TRBJ2-3 and V is TRBV12-5; D not resolved. This CDR3 contains 13 residues. Per germline, CDR1 LGHNT and CDR2 FRNRAP. Trimming stripped 6 bases from V and 2 bases from J, with 9 bases between.